These 20 T cell receptor beta chains were all obtained from the same sample, sequenced in a study of blood T cells in healthy people across ages. It was with a sample-barcoded 5' primer and a J-beta primer mix that a second PCR of roughly 6 to 12 cycles was run. MiXCR, applied by TCRdb to the 5' RACE reads, yields one record per CDR3 protein. The sample contains roughly 1,800,000 distinct CDR3 sequences, 49% of which appear only once. The sequenced sample consisted of blood. Receptors originate from a woman aged 40-49 years in good health.

This clonotype was counted between two and nine times. The rearrangement links TRBV9 to TRBJ2-1; 9 bases match TRBD1. CDR1 SGDLS and CDR2 YYNGEE come from the germline V gene. CDR3 length: 15 amino acids. The V segment lost 0 bases and the J segment 10 bases; nucleotides outside the gene matches: 8. Here the CDR3 reads CASSVDSGQGTEQFF. For the CDR3, the DNA is TGTGCCAGCAGCGTAGACTCGGGACAGGGAACCGAGCAGTTCTTC.

The chain employs TRBV3-1 and TRBJ2-1, with TRBD1 as a possible D gene (7 bases). The J call is in doubt because the DNA end fits TRBJ2-7 better. This CDR3 region has 16 residues. Looked up from germline, CDR1 is LGHDT and CDR2 is YNNKEL (reference sequence). The CDR3 region has the DNA TGTGCCAGCAGCCAAGATGGACAGGTACCGGGGGACGAGCAGTACTTC. Its translation is CASSQDGQVPGDEQYF.

At least ten counts were recorded for this clonotype. The V and J genes are TRBV7-2 and TRBJ2-1; 13 positions agree with TRBD2. The CDR3 covers 15 residues. Trimming at V came to 4 bases and at J to 5 bases, leaving 2 bases not matched to a gene. Germline assignment: CDR1 SGHTA and CDR2 FQGNSA. The CDR3 spells CASSSGLAGNNEQFF. The CDR3 DNA follows: TGTGCCAGCAGCTCGGGACTAGCGGGGAACAATGAGCAGTTCTTC. The variable domain in full, completed from reference TRBV7-2 and TRBJ2-1, reads GAGVSQSPSNKVTEKGKDVELRCDPISGHTALYWYRQSLGQGLEFLIYFQGNSAPDKSGLPSDRFSAERTGGSVSTLTIQRTQQEDSAVYLCASSSGLAGNNEQFFGPGTRLTVL.

The chain uses TRBV5-1 and TRBJ2-5, with D possibly matching TRBD2 (5 bases). The germline CDR1 and CDR2 sequences are SGHRS and YFSETQ. V gave up 3 bases and J gave up 1 base, with 13 bases separating them. The CDR3 contains 15 residues. CDR3 bases: TGCGCCAGCAGCTCCCTAGGAAGCGGCCAAGAGACCCAGTACTTC. As protein: CASSSLGSGQETQYF.

This clonotype was counted only a few times. The V and J genes are TRBV27 and TRBJ1-5; D is perhaps TRBD1 (5 bases). The V end was cut by 6 bases, the J end by 5 bases, with 11 bases between. The CDR3 totals 13 residues. The germline V gene has CDR1 MNHEY and CDR2 SMNVEV (reference sequence). Here the CDR3 DNA reads TGTGCCAGCAGACGGGGACCGGATCAGCCCCAGCATTTT. As protein: CASRRGPDQPQHF.

CDR3 loop: CSARDWGRDTQYF. DNA for the CDR3: TGCAGTGCTAGAGATTGGGGTAGAGATACGCAGTATTTT. This chain connects TRBV20-1 to TRBJ2-3; D call uncertain. The CDR3 extends over 13 amino acids. Trimming shortened V by 0 bases and J by 5 bases, and 9 bases separated the two germline ends. The germline V gene encodes CDR1 DFQATT and CDR2 SNEGSKA (reference sequence).

This chain links TRBV7-2 with TRBJ2-7, with 11 bases identical to TRBD1. V trimming: 3 bases; J trimming: 7 bases; junction bases outside the gene matches: 11. CDR1 and CDR2 from the germline V gene are SGHTA and FQGNSA. CDR3 length: 16 amino acids. CDR3 DNA sequence: TGTGCCAGCAGCTTGGTCCGAGGACAGGGGGCGAGGGAGCAGTACTTC. This codes for CASSLVRGQGAREQYF.

V and J are TRBV12-3 or TRBV12-4 and TRBJ1-1; no firm D call. V was trimmed by 8 bases and J by 2 bases, leaving 9 bases between them. This CDR3 contains 12 residues. In DNA, the CDR3 is TGTGCCAGCGGTACACCTAACACTGAAGCTTTCTTT. This sequence encodes CASGTPNTEAFF.

The chain carries TRBV7-2 and TRBJ2-1; the match to TRBD2 covers 11 bases. This CDR3 is built from 19 residues. Germline lookup yields CDR1 SGHTA and CDR2 FQGNSA. V shed 0 bases and J 4 bases; nucleotides not matched to a gene: 11. Here the CDR3 reads CASSLAELAGGPRYNEQFF. The CDR3, as DNA: TGTGCCAGCAGCTTAGCCGAGTTAGCGGGGGGGCCGAGGTACAATGAGCAGTTCTTC.

The chain uses TRBV15 and TRBJ2-3; 9 nucleotides agree with TRBD1. The CDR3 is 14 residues long. J gave up 5 bases and V 5 bases, and 5 bases lay outside the gene matches. Germline CDR1 is LNHNV and CDR2 is YYDKDF (reference sequence). The CDR3 reads CATSAPTGGDTQYF. The CDR3 bases are TGTGCCACCAGCGCCCCGACAGGGGGAGATACGCAGTATTTT.

This clonotype appeared a few times. Here the CDR3 DNA reads TGTGCCAGCAGCTTAGTTAGCGGGGGGACTCTTGGGGGTGAGCAGTTCTTC. It yields the protein CASSLVSGGTLGGEQFF. The rearrangement links TRBV7-2 to TRBJ2-1, with TRBD2 matching over 10 bases. CDR1 and CDR2 from the germline V gene are SGHTA and FQGNSA. The V segment lost 1 base and the J segment 9 bases; nucleotides outside the gene matches: 12. There are 17 residues in the CDR3. Full variable domain (outside the CDR3, taken from reference TRBV7-2 and TRBJ2-1): GAGVSQSPSNKVTEKGKDVELRCDPISGHTALYWYRQSLGQGLEFLIYFQGNSAPDKSGLPSDRFSAERTGGSVSTLTIQRTQQEDSAVYLCASSLVSGGTLGGEQFFGPGTRLTVL.

This clonotype appeared a single time. V and J are TRBV5-1 and TRBJ1-2; the D gene is possibly TRBD1 (6 bases). The CDR3 loop spans 15 amino acids. CDR1 and CDR2 from the germline V gene are SGHRS and YFSETQ. V was cut by 2 bases and J by 0 bases, with 11 bases left in between. In nucleotides, the CDR3 is TGCGCCAGCAGCTTTACAGGGCCGTCTAACTATGGCTACACCTTC. Translation gives CASSFTGPSNYGYTF.

Of note for this clonotype: The junction and the germline gene differ at one end; a read error may be behind it. V gene TRBV5-1 combines with J gene TRBJ2-3, with D tentatively TRBD1 or TRBD2 (6 bases each). CDR1 is SGHRS, CDR2 YFSETQ, per germline. The CDR3 contains 15 residues. The CDR3 DNA sequence: TGCGTCAGCAGCCCTAGGGGGGCTTATACAGATACGCAGTATTTT. Amino acid sequence: CVSSPRGAYTDTQYF.

This clonotype was observed a handful of times. The chain links TRBV5-1 to TRBJ2-5; D gene ambiguous. CDR1 is SGHRS, CDR2 YFSETQ, per germline. This CDR3 is built from 14 residues. V was trimmed by 0 bases and J by 1 base, leaving 7 bases between them. This CDR3 reads CASSLEWGQETQYF. CDR3 coding DNA: TGCGCCAGCAGCTTGGAGTGGGGCCAAGAGACCCAGTACTTC.

V and J are TRBV12-5 and TRBJ2-1; D is undetermined. From germline, CDR1 is LGHNT and CDR2 FRNRAP. The CDR3 is made up of 13 amino acids. V was pared by 5 bases and J by 3 bases, with 8 bases between. The CDR3 nucleotides read TGTGCTAGTGGTCTGGAAGACTACAATGAGCAGTTCTTC. Its protein is CASGLEDYNEQFF.

This clonotype turned up a few times. The chain recombines TRBV7-2 with TRBJ2-3, with TRBD2 matching 9 bases. The CDR3 sequence is 20 residues long. Germline V gene lookup returns CDR1 SGHTA and CDR2 FQGNSA. V lost 6 bases and J lost 2; bases outside the gene matches: 21. The CDR3 here is CASSYIILAGLANPTDTQYF. In DNA form, the CDR3 reads TGTGCCAGCAGTTACATCATCCTAGCGGGGCTCGCTAACCCCACAGATACGCAGTATTTT.

The chain carries TRBV11-2 and TRBJ1-2; the match to TRBD1 covers 8 bases. This CDR3 spans 17 amino acids. The V gene's germline CDR1 is SGHAT and CDR2 FQNNGV. The V segment lost 1 base and the J segment 1 base; nucleotides outside the gene matches: 8. CDR3 in amino acids: CASSLAPTGDHNYGYTF. CDR3 coding DNA: TGTGCCAGCAGCTTAGCCCCGACAGGGGACCATAACTATGGCTACACCTTC.

The V gene is TRBV7-2, the J gene TRBJ2-5, with D perhaps matching TRBD2 (6 bases). CDR1 is SGHTA, CDR2 FQGNSA, per germline. The CDR3 is 15 residues long. Trimming cost V 5 bases and J 6 bases, with 19 bases left between them. The CDR3 DNA follows: TGTGCCAGCAGCACCTTGGGGGGTGGGGGTAAGACCCAGTACTTC. This sequence encodes CASSTLGGGGKTQYF.

The sample holds a few counts of this clonotype. The chain links TRBV5-1 to TRBJ2-6, with no clear D. Germline loops: CDR1 SGHRS, CDR2 YFSETQ. Between the trimmed V and J ends, which lost 1 base and 0 bases, there was a span of 5 bases. This CDR3 has 15 residues. In DNA, the CDR3 is TGCGCCAGCAGCTTGATGAGCTCTGGGGCCAACGTCCTGACTTTC. It codes for CASSLMSSGANVLTF.

This clonotype was seen a handful of times. The chain is built from TRBV6-5 and TRBJ2-5, with 9 bases that match TRBD1. The germline V gene has CDR1 MNHEY and CDR2 SVGAGI. The CDR3 runs 16 residues. The J segment lost 5 bases and the V segment lost 5 bases, leaving 12 bases of the junction unmatched. This CDR3 reads CASSPDLDRGYETQYF. The CDR3, as DNA: TGTGCCAGCAGTCCCGACCTGGACAGGGGTTACGAGACCCAGTACTTC.